The 24 T cell receptor beta chains listed next were all sequenced from one sample in a study of identical twins. TCRdb fed the 5' RACE reads into MiXCR, producing one record per CDR3 protein. The sample contains about 210,000 distinct CDR3 sequences, roughly a tenth of which appear only once. Sequencing input: memory (CD45RO+) T cells sorted from blood. Every receptor here comes from a young woman in good health.

The chain joins TRBV27 to TRBJ2-5, with D perhaps matching TRBD2 (6 bases). The CDR3 is made up of 16 amino acids. V gave up 4 bases and J gave up 3 bases, with 18 bases separating them. Germline assignment: CDR1 MNHEY and CDR2 SMNVEV (reference sequence). For the CDR3, the DNA is TGTGCCAGCAGTTCCCTGGCGGGGACCTTCGAAGAGACCCAGTACTTC. Translating it yields CASSSLAGTFEETQYF.

The CDR3 coding sequence is TGCGCCAGCAGCCAAGATTCAGCGGGGCGGGGTTTAAAAGAGACCCAGTACTTC. Residues: CASSQDSAGRGLKETQYF. The chain combines TRBV4-3 with TRBJ2-5; 7 nucleotides agree with TRBD2. CDR1 and CDR2 (germline): LGHNA, YSLEER. The CDR3 has 18 residues. After removal of 0 bases from V and 3 bases from J, the junction contained 13 bases not matched to a gene.

Of note for this clonotype: Its ends do not fully match the called genes, so a read error is possible. The V gene is TRBV6-5, the J gene TRBJ2-7; D is unclear. Looked up from germline, CDR1 is MNHEY and CDR2 is SVGAGI. This CDR3 has 15 residues. CDR3 amino acids: CASSNSGLGSYEQYF. Here the CDR3 DNA reads TGTGCCAGCAGTAACTCGGGTTTGGGATCCTACGAGCAGTACTTC.

This clonotype was found many times. The chain carries TRBV5-1 and TRBJ2-2; no reliable D call. Per the germline V gene, CDR1 is SGHRS and CDR2 is YFSETQ. The CDR3 has 14 amino acids. Trimming stripped 0 bases from V and 3 bases from J, with 6 bases between. The CDR3 reads CASSLVQYTGELFF. DNA of the CDR3: TGCGCCAGCAGCTTGGTGCAGTACACCGGGGAGCTGTTTTTT.

This sequence joins TRBV7-3 and TRBJ2-3; TRBD2 matches 12 bases. This CDR3 is built from 16 residues. The V segment lost 3 bases and the J segment 2 bases; nucleotides outside the gene matches: 3. Germline CDR1 reads SGHTA; CDR2 reads FQGTGA. The CDR3 spells CASSFGLAGNTDTQYF. For the CDR3, the DNA is TGTGCCAGCAGCTTCGGACTAGCGGGGAACACAGATACGCAGTATTTT. Combining the CDR3 with reference TRBV7-3 and TRBJ2-3 gives the whole variable domain GAGVSQTPSNKVTEKGKYVELRCDPISGHTALYWYRQSLGQGPEFLIYFQGTGAADDSGLPNDRFFAVRPEGSVSTLKIQRTERGDSAVYLCASSFGLAGNTDTQYFGPGTRLTVL.

This clonotype was recorded many times. The V gene is TRBV29-1, the J gene TRBJ2-3; D remains ambiguous. Germline assignment: CDR1 SQVTM and CDR2 ANQGSEA. V lost 3 bases, J lost 2 bases, and 6 bases lay in between. There are 12 residues in the CDR3. The CDR3 region has the DNA TGCAGCGTTGAGGCCACCACAGATACGCAGTATTTT. Translation: CSVEATTDTQYF.

Many counts were recorded for this clonotype. CDR3 nucleotides: TGTGCCAGCAGTTTACAGACACCCGACGATACGCAGTATTTT. Translated, it gives CASSLQTPDDTQYF. The V gene is TRBV12-3 or TRBV12-4, the J gene TRBJ2-3; no firm D call. CDR3 length equals 14 residues. Deletions cut 2 bases from V and 6 bases from J, with 12 bases between.

This clonotype has just a few counts. V gene TRBV20-1 combines with J gene TRBJ1-1; D call uncertain. The CDR3 contains 16 residues. Germline V gene data show CDR1 as DFQATT and CDR2 as SNEGSKA (reference sequence). V was trimmed by 0 bases and J by 7 bases, leaving 21 bases between them. The CDR3, as DNA: TGCAGTGCTAGAGAGAGGTTTGGGTTGGCAGGCGGTGAAGCTTTCTTT. Translation: CSARERFGLAGGEAFF.

This clonotype was detected ten times or more. J is TRBJ2-5 and V is TRBV2; D is ambiguous. V lost 7 bases to trimming and J lost 1 base, with 10 bases between them. CDR1 is SNHLY, CDR2 FYNNEI, per germline. CDR3 length: 13 residues. This CDR3 is CASKRVFQETQYF. CDR3 in DNA: TGTGCCAGCAAAAGAGTCTTCCAAGAGACCCAGTACTTC.

This clonotype occurred many times. This chain joins TRBV10-2 and TRBJ2-7, with D possibly being TRBD1 or TRBD2 (5 bases each). Trimming stripped 6 bases from V and 6 bases from J, with 18 bases between. The CDR3 is made up of 14 amino acids. CDR1 WSHSY and CDR2 SAAADI come from the germline V gene. The CDR3, as DNA: TGCGCCAGCAGGGAAGATGGGGGTACGGTCGAGCAGTACTTC. This sequence encodes CASREDGGTVEQYF.

This clonotype has just a few counts. The chain carries TRBV4-2 and TRBJ1-2; D ambiguous. The CDR3 is 15 amino acids. With 0 bases removed from V and 4 bases from J, the gap between germline ends came to 12 bases. Per the germline V gene, CDR1 is LGHNA and CDR2 is YNFKEQ. In DNA form, the CDR3 reads TGTGCCAGCAGCCAAGATCGCCAGGACTTCTATGGCTACACCTTC. Protein product: CASSQDRQDFYGYTF.

The chain uses TRBV20-1 and TRBJ2-7; 11 nucleotides match TRBD2. Germline-derived CDR1 and CDR2 are DFQATT and SNEGSKA (reference sequence). The CDR3 length is 15 residues. The V segment lost 6 bases and the J segment 0 bases; nucleotides outside the gene matches: 7. CDR3 region: CSAPTSGTSSYEQYF. As DNA, the CDR3 is TGCAGTGCCCCGACTAGCGGGACTAGCTCCTACGAGCAGTACTTC.

This clonotype was seen only once. V is TRBV6-5 and J is TRBJ1-1; TRBD1 matches 11 bases. The CDR3 length is 17 residues. Germline loops: CDR1 MNHEY, CDR2 SVGAGI. Germline trimming cut 6 bases from V and 6 bases from J; bases unmatched to any gene: 15. DNA of the CDR3: TGTGCCAGCAGCCGGACAGGGGGCCCGTCTAGAGTGGCTGAAGCTTTCTTT. Translation: CASSRTGGPSRVAEAFF.

V gene TRBV7-2 combines with J gene TRBJ2-3; D remains ambiguous. Germline CDR1 and CDR2: SGHTA and FQGNSA. Between the trimmed V and J ends, which lost 3 bases and 1 base, there was a span of 8 bases. This CDR3 comprises 14 residues. CDR3 sequence: CASSFRIRTDTQYF. The DNA for the CDR3 is TGTGCCAGCAGCTTTCGGATCCGCACAGATACGCAGTATTTT.

The V and J genes are TRBV10-3 and TRBJ2-7; D might be TRBD1 or TRBD2, each matching 5 bases. CDR1 and CDR2 (germline): ENHRY, SYGVKD. The CDR3 has 13 amino acids. Between the trimmed V and J ends, which lost 6 bases and 3 bases, there was a span of 12 bases. This chain's CDR3 is CAISGRGDYEQYF. In DNA form, the CDR3 reads TGTGCCATCAGCGGCCGAGGGGACTACGAGCAGTACTTC.

This chain joins TRBV20-1 and TRBJ2-5, with D maybe TRBD1 (6 bases). Trimming removed 0 bases from V and 5 bases from J, with 13 bases in between. Germline-derived CDR1 and CDR2 are DFQATT and SNEGSKA (reference sequence). This CDR3 spans 14 amino acids. The CDR3: CSAREWQGWETQYF. CDR3 DNA sequence: TGCAGTGCTAGAGAATGGCAGGGGTGGGAGACCCAGTACTTC.

This clonotype was counted ten times or more. The rearrangement links TRBV5-1 to TRBJ2-3; D may be TRBD2 (6 bases). V was cut by 0 bases and J by 2 bases, with 7 bases left in between. Germline assignment: CDR1 SGHRS and CDR2 YFSETQ. This CDR3 has 14 residues. Here the CDR3 reads CASSLGGDTDTQYF. The DNA of the CDR3 is TGCGCCAGCAGCTTGGGCGGGGACACAGATACGCAGTATTTT.

This clonotype has just a few counts. The genes are TRBV9 and TRBJ2-1; TRBD2 matches at 8 bases. The CDR3 extends over 17 amino acids. V lost 0 bases to trimming and J lost 2 bases; unmatched junction nucleotides: 7. From germline, CDR1 is SGDLS and CDR2 YYNGEE. The CDR3 nucleotides are TGTGCCAGCAGCGTAGGAACGGGAGGGACGGCCTACAATGAGCAGTTCTTC. This translates into CASSVGTGGTAYNEQFF.

The table lists this clonotype with a few counts. The chain joins TRBV18 to TRBJ2-1; 7 bases are shared with TRBD2. CDR3 length equals 16 residues. The germline V gene encodes CDR1 KGHSH and CDR2 LQKENI. J lost 9 bases, V lost 3 bases, and 14 bases had no gene match. The CDR3 nucleotides are TGTGCCAGCTCACCTGGGTCGCTAGCGGACACCACTGAGCAGTTCTTC. Residues: CASSPGSLADTTEQFF.

This clonotype was seen repeatedly, ten times or more. This sequence joins TRBV10-3 and TRBJ2-4; D not resolved. Germline V gene sequence: CDR1 ENHRY, CDR2 SYGVKD. CDR3 length equals 14 residues. Deletions cut 2 bases from V and 9 bases from J, with 14 bases between. CDR3 region: CAISEPRSVGIQYF. The CDR3 DNA reads TGTGCCATCAGTGAGCCCCGCTCCGTTGGCATTCAGTACTTC.

In its sample, this clonotype was seen many times. This rearrangement joins TRBV7-9 to TRBJ1-2, with TRBD1 as a possible D gene (5 bases). Germline V gene data show CDR1 as SEHNR and CDR2 as FQNEAQ (reference sequence). The ends were cut back, 0 bases at V and 4 bases at J, with 9 bases in the middle. CDR3 length: 14 amino acids. The CDR3 DNA follows: TGTGCCAGCAGCTTAGCGGGGGGACCCTATGGCTACACCTTC. Amino acid sequence: CASSLAGGPYGYTF. Variable domain in full (rest from reference TRBV7-9 and TRBJ1-2): DTGVSQNPRHKITKRGQNVTFRCDPISEHNRLYWYRQTLGQGPEFLTYFQNEAQLEKSRLLSDRFSAERPKGSFSTLEIQRTEQGDSAMYLCASSLAGGPYGYTFGSGTRLTVV.

This clonotype occurred many times. The J gene is TRBJ2-5, the V gene TRBV11-2; 12 positions agree with TRBD2. Germline loops: CDR1 SGHAT, CDR2 FQNNGV. V gave up 3 bases and J gave up 5 bases; unmatched junction bases: 10. There are 17 residues in the CDR3. CDR3 coding DNA: TGTGCCAGCAGCTTCGGACTAGCGGGAAGGGGGGTGGAGACCCAGTACTTC. Its protein is CASSFGLAGRGVETQYF. The full variable domain, in which reference TRBV11-2 and TRBJ2-5 provide the parts outside the CDR3, is EAGVAQSPRYKIIEKRQSVAFWCNPISGHATLYWYQQILGQGPKLLIQFQNNGVVDDSQLPKDRFSAERLKGVDSTLKIQPAKLEDSAVYLCASSFGLAGRGVETQYFGPGTRLLVL.

CDR3 nucleotides: TGTGCCAGCAGTTTCGAGAACGATCAGCCCCAGCATTTT. It encodes CASSFENDQPQHF. The gene calls are TRBV27 and TRBJ1-5; D not resolved. This CDR3 is 13 amino acids long. Germline CDR1 MNHEY, CDR2 SMNVEV (reference sequence). V was trimmed by 3 bases and J by 5 bases, leaving 8 bases between them.

Here the CDR3 reads CASSTPDFYGYTF. In DNA, the CDR3 is TGTGCCAGCAGCACACCGGATTTCTATGGCTACACCTTC. The chain couples TRBV6-6 to TRBJ1-2; unclear D gene. V was pared by 6 bases and J by 4 bases, with 12 bases between. The V gene's germline CDR1 is MNHNY and CDR2 SVGAGI (reference sequence). The CDR3 has 13 amino acids.